These T cell receptor beta chains were read from a single sample in a study of shared clonotypes between healthy human individuals. This table comes from immunoSEQ multiplex PCR, and its TCRdb copy is limited to in-frame clones, with some not included. The data contain approximately 980,000 clones, around three quarters of them singletons. Sequenced: memory CD4+ T cells sorted from blood. These TCRs come from a man aged 18 to 29 in good health. The CDR3 runs from the conserved cysteine through the conserved F or W. The order of the fields is V gene, clone size, J gene, D gene, CDR3 protein, CDR3 DNA. The D gene is left open where the match is weak. Not every row has a clone size; where given, it reads once, few, many or a size class.

TRBV2	few	TRBJ2-2	TRBD1	CASSEALGQGSGELFF	TGTGCCAGCAGTGAAGCGCTCGGACAGGGATCCGGGGAGCTGTTTTTT
TRBV5-3	NA	TRBJ2-3	NA	CARNGTYSRRIFADTQYF	TGTGCCAGAAACGGTACTTATTCTCGGAGAATTTTCGCCGATACGCAGTATTTT
TRBV6-5	few	TRBJ2-5	TRBD2	CASSSLAEETQYF	TGTGCCAGCAGTTCACTAGCGGAGGAGACCCAGTACTTC
TRBV5-1	NA	TRBJ2-2	TRBD1	CASSLIRQGVSGELFF	TGCGCCAGCAGCTTGATAAGACAGGGGGTCTCCGGGGAGCTGTTTTTT
TRBV4-3	once	TRBJ2-7	TRBD2	CASSQEPGGARAYEQYF	TGCGCCAGCAGCCAAGAGCCGGGGGGGGCGCGAGCCTACGAGCAGTACTTC
TRBV27	many	TRBJ1-6	NA	CASRIGGANSPLHF	TGTGCCAGCCGAATCGGAGGGGCAAATTCACCCCTCCACTTT
TRBV18	NA	TRBJ2-3	TRBD1	CASSQGQVELSDTQYF	TGTGCCAGCTCACAAGGACAGGTGGAATTATCAGATACGCAGTATTTT
TRBV6-5	few	TRBJ1-2	TRBD1	CASSYSTGGANYGYTF	TGTGCCAGCAGTTACTCTACAGGGGGTGCTAACTATGGCTACACCTTC
TRBV6-5	NA	TRBJ1-4	NA	CASSYTGLSEKLFF	TGTGCCAGCAGTTATACGGGTCTGTCTGAAAAACTGTTTTTT
TRBV7-8	few	TRBJ2-7	NA	CASSRGPLGEQYF	TGTGCCAGCAGCCGAGGTCCCTTGGGCGAGCAGTACTTC
TRBV7-3	NA	TRBJ2-6	NA	CASSSRVSGANVLTF	TGTGCCAGCAGCTCAAGGGTCTCTGGGGCCAACGTCCTGACTTTC
TRBV29-1	NA	TRBJ1-6	NA	CSVSVNNSPLHF	TGCAGCGTTTCAGTAAACAATTCACCCCTCCACTTT
TRBV10-3	NA	TRBJ2-3	NA	CAISVIASGTDTQYF	TGTGCCATCAGTGTAATTGCTAGCGGCACAGATACGCAGTATTTT
TRBV6-6	NA	TRBJ2-3	NA	CASSYGQKAFTDTQYF	TGTGCCAGCAGTTATGGGCAAAAAGCCTTCACAGATACGCAGTATTTT
TRBV28	NA	TRBJ1-5	NA	CASSFLVGQHNQPQHF	TGTGCCAGCAGTTTCCTGGTCGGGCAGCACAATCAGCCCCAGCATTTT
TRBV19	few	TRBJ2-6	TRBD2	CASTPGGQRANVLTF	TGTGCCAGTACCCCGGGGGGGCAGAGGGCCAACGTCCTGACTTTC
TRBV7-3	NA	TRBJ1-2	NA	CASSPWGATGGYTF	TGTGCCAGCAGCCCCTGGGGGGCGACGGGAGGCTACACCTTC
TRBV6-1	NA	TRBJ2-1	NA	CASSEDGSSYNEQFF	TGTGCCAGCAGTGAAGACGGGAGCTCCTACAATGAGCAGTTCTTC